Listed below are T cell receptor beta chains from one sample, sequenced in a study of cytomegalovirus exposure and HLA in healthy donors. Profiling relied on immunoSEQ multiplex PCR, and the TCRdb table lists in-frame clones only, not all of them. The sample spans about 48,000 clones; the ten largest clones claim about 1.2%. Material for sequencing was PBMCs. The receptors were sampled from a woman between 35 and 50 years old in good health and CMV-seronegative. CDR3s include the opening cysteine and the closing phenylalanine or tryptophan. Fields, in order: J gene, clone size, D gene, V gene, CDR3 protein, CDR3 DNA. A D gene is named only where the DNA matches it firmly. Expanded clones get a size class; other rows say once, few or many, or leave the size out.

J gene: TRBJ1-1; clone size: NA; D gene: NA; V gene: TRBV15; CDR3 protein: CATSRDLGLNTEDFF; CDR3 DNA: TGTGCCACCAGCAGAGACCTAGGCTTGAACACTGAAGATTTCTTT
J gene: TRBJ2-1; clone size: NA; D gene: TRBD2; V gene: TRBV5-1; CDR3 protein: CASSLPAGAGNEQFF; CDR3 DNA: TGCGCCAGCAGCTTGCCGGCGGGAGCAGGGAATGAGCAGTTCTTC
J gene: TRBJ1-2; clone size: NA; D gene: NA; V gene: TRBV4-3; CDR3 protein: CASSQVVTANYGYTF; CDR3 DNA: TGCGCCAGCAGCCAAGTCGTCACAGCTAACTATGGCTACACCTTC
J gene: TRBJ1-2; clone size: NA; D gene: TRBD1; V gene: TRBV6-6; CDR3 protein: CASRRTGVDGYTF; CDR3 DNA: TGTGCCAGCAGAAGGACAGGGGTGGATGGCTACACCTTC
J gene: TRBJ1-4; clone size: NA; D gene: NA; V gene: TRBV10-3; CDR3 protein: CAISESGSMNEKLFF; CDR3 DNA: TGTGCCATCAGTGAGTCGGGCAGCATGAATGAAAAACTGTTTTTT
J gene: TRBJ1-5; clone size: NA; D gene: NA; V gene: TRBV7-9; CDR3 protein: CASSPGGDQPQHF; CDR3 DNA: TGTGCCAGCAGCCCAGGCGGGGACCAGCCCCAGCATTTT
J gene: TRBJ1-1; clone size: NA; D gene: TRBD1; V gene: TRBV7-2; CDR3 protein: CASSADREVGNTEAFF; CDR3 DNA: TGTGCCAGCAGCGCAGACAGGGAGGTAGGGAACACTGAAGCTTTCTTT
J gene: TRBJ2-4; clone size: medium-sized; D gene: TRBD1; V gene: TRBV19; CDR3 protein: CASRRDSRNIQYF; CDR3 DNA: TGTGCCAGTAGGAGGGACAGCCGAAACATTCAGTACTTC
J gene: TRBJ2-2; clone size: NA; D gene: TRBD2; V gene: TRBV4-3; CDR3 protein: CASSQDRLAGGPVFNSGELFF; CDR3 DNA: TGCGCCAGCAGCCAAGATCGCCTAGCGGGAGGGCCTGTTTTTAATTCCGGGGAGCTGTTTTTT
J gene: TRBJ2-7; clone size: NA; D gene: TRBD1; V gene: TRBV6-5; CDR3 protein: CASSWRQGTRTEQYF; CDR3 DNA: TGTGCCAGCAGTTGGAGACAGGGGACGAGAACCGAGCAGTACTTC
J gene: TRBJ2-4; clone size: NA; D gene: NA; V gene: TRBV28; CDR3 protein: CASSSAGTLKNIQYF; CDR3 DNA: TGTGCCAGCAGTTCGGCCGGGACACTTAAAAACATTCAGTACTTC
J gene: TRBJ2-2; clone size: NA; D gene: TRBD1; V gene: TRBV7-3; CDR3 protein: CASSSTGGVVAGELFF; CDR3 DNA: TGTGCCAGCAGCTCGACAGGGGGAGTGGTCGCCGGGGAGCTGTTTTTT
J gene: TRBJ2-1; clone size: NA; D gene: TRBD2; V gene: TRBV7-6; CDR3 protein: CASSPGTSGANEQFF; CDR3 DNA: TGTGCCAGCAGCCCCGGGACTAGCGGGGCTAATGAGCAGTTCTTC
J gene: TRBJ1-5; clone size: NA; D gene: NA; V gene: TRBV28; CDR3 protein: CASVVGGEDQPQHF; CDR3 DNA: TGTGCCAGCGTGGTGGGGGGGGAGGATCAGCCCCAGCATTTT
J gene: TRBJ2-7; clone size: NA; D gene: TRBD1; V gene: TRBV5-1; CDR3 protein: CASSWGQGGTYEQYF; CDR3 DNA: TGCGCCAGCAGCTGGGGACAGGGGGGTACCTACGAGCAGTACTTC
J gene: TRBJ2-7; clone size: NA; D gene: TRBD1; V gene: TRBV7-2; CDR3 protein: CASSATGGPSYEQYF; CDR3 DNA: TGTGCCAGCAGCGCTACAGGGGGTCCCTCCTACGAGCAGTACTTC
J gene: TRBJ1-1; clone size: NA; D gene: TRBD1; V gene: TRBV18; CDR3 protein: CASSPGTGGDTEAFF; CDR3 DNA: TGTGCCAGCTCACCGGGGACAGGAGGGGACACTGAAGCTTTCTTT
J gene: TRBJ2-7; clone size: NA; D gene: NA; V gene: TRBV5-1; CDR3 protein: CASSFRDGSYEQYF; CDR3 DNA: TGCGCCAGCTCCTTCAGGGATGGCTCCTACGAGCAGTACTTC
J gene: TRBJ1-2; clone size: NA; D gene: NA; V gene: TRBV14; CDR3 protein: CASSHGTFYGYTF; CDR3 DNA: TGTGCCAGCAGCCACGGTACTTTCTACGGCTACACCTTC
J gene: TRBJ1-1; clone size: NA; D gene: NA; V gene: TRBV7-3; CDR3 protein: CASSPGQNTEAFF; CDR3 DNA: TGTGCCAGCAGCCCTGGACAGAACACTGAAGCTTTCTTT
J gene: TRBJ1-2; clone size: NA; D gene: TRBD1; V gene: TRBV6-5; CDR3 protein: CASSFDGQGAGYTF; CDR3 DNA: TGTGCCAGCAGTTTTGACGGACAGGGTGCTGGCTACACCTTC
J gene: TRBJ1-2; clone size: NA; D gene: NA; V gene: TRBV9; CDR3 protein: CASSVGITTQSNYGYTF; CDR3 DNA: TGTGCCAGCAGCGTAGGTATCACAACCCAGTCTAACTATGGCTACACCTTC
J gene: TRBJ2-1; clone size: NA; D gene: NA; V gene: TRBV25-1; CDR3 protein: CASTDGGEQFF; CDR3 DNA: TGTGCCAGTACAGATGGTGGTGAGCAGTTCTTC
J gene: TRBJ1-1; clone size: NA; D gene: NA; V gene: TRBV28; CDR3 protein: CASSPGYLSLATEAFF; CDR3 DNA: TGTGCCAGCAGTCCGGGGTACCTTTCCCTCGCCACTGAAGCTTTCTTT
J gene: TRBJ2-7; clone size: NA; D gene: NA; V gene: TRBV7-2; CDR3 protein: CASSTGMFPDEQYF; CDR3 DNA: TGTGCCAGCAGCACCGGGATGTTCCCGGACGAGCAGTACTTC